The source of this T cell receptor beta chain is a study of graft-versus-host responses after intestinal transplantation. Study in general: Transplants were multivisceral, liver-intestinal, or isolated intestinal.

As regards this clone: Its target is unknown. A read error may account for a junction end that differs from germline.

CDR1 LGHNA and CDR2 YNFKEQ come from the germline V gene. The CDR3 is 17 residues long. Profiling relied on immunoSEQ multiplex PCR, and the TCRdb table lists in-frame clones only, not all of them. Of 130,000 to 150,000 clones listed, around 90% are singletons. The V and J genes are TRBV4-2 and TRBJ2-2, with a weak D call TRBD2 (5 bases). This clonotype was sampled from a human donor who received an intestinal transplant. The sequencing used unstimulated CD4+ T cells sorted from spleen or lymph node cells, collected before intestinal transplant. CDR3 sequence reads: CASSQENVGGGTGELFF. In DNA, the CDR3 is TGTGCCAGCAGTCAAGAGAATGTCGGCGGAGGCACCGGGGAGCTGTTTTTT.